This is a list of T cell receptor beta chains from one sample in a study of identical twins. TCRdb re-analysed the 5' RACE reads in MiXCR, keeping a single row per CDR3 protein. The table has 300,000 or so distinct CDR3 sequences, over 8.5% seen once. These records were also assigned to another study, of yellow fever vaccine responses in identical twins.

Sequences were obtained from CD8+ T cells sorted from blood. These TCRs come from a woman in her late teens or twenties in good health. Both conserved end residues are part of each CDR3. A D gene is named only where the DNA matches it firmly. Clone size is not always given. Where it is, it says once, few, many or a class for expanded clones.

D gene | J gene | V gene | clone size | CDR3 DNA | CDR3 protein
. | TRBJ2-2 | TRBV4-1 | . | TGCGCCAGCAGCCAAGGAGTAACCGGGGAGCTGTTTTTT | CASSQGVTGELFF
. | TRBJ2-1 | TRBV29-1 | many | TGCAGCGTTACCGGGACTTTCATCAATGAGCAGTTCTTC | CSVTGTFINEQFF
. | TRBJ2-6 | TRBV11-1 | . | TGTGCCAGCAGCTTAGTTCAGCGTTTAAGCTCTGGGGCCAACGTCCTGACTTTC | CASSLVQRLSSGANVLTF
. | TRBJ2-7 | TRBV6-2/TRBV6-3 | . | TGTGCCAGCACTACAGGGTTCTACGAGCAGTACTTC | CASTTGFYEQYF
TRBD2 | TRBJ2-2 | TRBV6-1 | . | TGTGCCAGCAGCCTACTAGCGGGAGACACCGGGGAGCTGTTTTTT | CASSLLAGDTGELFF
. | TRBJ2-5 | TRBV6-2/TRBV6-3 | many | TGTGCCAGCAGCTCAGGGGCGTATGAGACCCAGTACTTC | CASSSGAYETQYF
. | TRBJ2-7 | TRBV7-9 | many | TGTGCCAGCGGAGGGGTGGGCTCCTACGAGCAGTACTTC | CASGGVGSYEQYF
. | TRBJ1-2 | TRBV11-2 | many | TGTGCCAGCAGCTTCGGGGCCAGGGGTGGCTACACCTTC | CASSFGARGGYTF
TRBD2 | TRBJ2-3 | TRBV3-1 | . | TGTGCCAGCAGCCCCAGGACTAGCGGGAGTTCAGATACGCAGTATTTT | CASSPRTSGSSDTQYF
. | TRBJ2-3 | TRBV20-1 | few | TGCAGTGCTAGAGAACCCGTGGTCCCAGATACGCAGTATTTT | CSAREPVVPDTQYF
TRBD2 | TRBJ2-7 | TRBV6-5 | many | TGTGCCAGCAGTTCCAGGACTAGCGGGGGTCTCGAGCAGTACTTC | CASSSRTSGGLEQYF
. | TRBJ2-1 | TRBV12-3/TRBV12-4 | . | TGTGCCAGCACCCAGGGGGGGTCCCACAATGAGCAGTTCTTC | CASTQGGSHNEQFF
TRBD2 | TRBJ2-7 | TRBV28 | . | TGTGCCAGCAGTTTCTCTCCAGCGGGGGGCCCCCGGATAGAGCAGTACTTC | CASSFSPAGGPRIEQYF
TRBD1 | TRBJ2-5 | TRBV12-3/TRBV12-4 | many | TGTGCCAGCAGTGGACAGGGGAGGGAAGAGACCCAGTACTTC | CASSGQGREETQYF
. | TRBJ2-3 | TRBV10-3 | . | TGTGCCATCAGGGTCCAGGGAGCAGATACGCAGTATTTT | CAIRVQGADTQYF
TRBD1 | TRBJ2-7 | TRBV7-2 | few | TGTGCCAGCAGCCGACCCCGACAGGGGGCATCTGGAGAGCAGTACTTC | CASSRPRQGASGEQYF
TRBD2 | TRBJ2-1 | TRBV6-2/TRBV6-3 | . | TGTGCCAGCAGATCCGGGACTAGCGACTACAATGAGCAGTTCTTC | CASRSGTSDYNEQFF
. | TRBJ2-5 | TRBV5-1 | few | TGCGCCAGCAGCCCAGAAACCGGGGCTATACAAGAGACCCAGTACTTC | CASSPETGAIQETQYF
TRBD2 | TRBJ2-1 | TRBV7-2 | many | TGTGCCAGCAGCTACACCGGGGGAGGGGTGGGGTACAATGAGCAGTTCTTC | CASSYTGGGVGYNEQFF
. | TRBJ2-2 | TRBV5-8 | . | TGTGCCAGCAGCTTGGTCCTATCGAACACCGGGGAGCTGTTTTTT | CASSLVLSNTGELFF
. | TRBJ2-1 | TRBV4-3 | . | TGCGCCAGCAGCCAAGAAGGTCCCAATGAGCAGTTCTTC | CASSQEGPNEQFF
. | TRBJ2-7 | TRBV7-9 | . | TGTGCCAGCAGCTTTCTTGCCCGGGGCGAGGACGAGCAGTACTTC | CASSFLARGEDEQYF
TRBD2 | TRBJ2-1 | TRBV4-1 | . | TGCGCCAGCAGCTATATAGCGGGAGGGCTGGATGAGCAGTTCTTC | CASSYIAGGLDEQFF
. | TRBJ2-7 | TRBV6-6 | . | TGTGCCAGCAGTAACCGGGACCCTTTAGAGCAGTACTTC | CASSNRDPLEQYF
. | TRBJ1-3 | TRBV29-1 | many | TGCAGCGTTGAGATCCGGGGGCGAGGAAACACCATATATTTT | CSVEIRGRGNTIYF
. | TRBJ1-1 | TRBV29-1 | many | TGCAGCGTTGGGGGGGCTGAAGCTTTCTTT | CSVGGAEAFF
TRBD2 | TRBJ2-2 | TRBV4-3 | . | TGCGCCAGCAGCCAAGTCCGCGGGAGAGGGGAGCTGTTTTTT | CASSQVRGRGELFF
. | TRBJ2-1 | TRBV2 | many | TGTGCCAGCAGGGGGGGCTCCTACAATGAGCAGTTCTTC | CASRGGSYNEQFF
. | TRBJ2-3 | TRBV13 | . | TGTGCCAGCAGCTTAGGCTTCCTCGAAACAAGCACAGATACGCAGTATTTT | CASSLGFLETSTDTQYF
TRBD2 | TRBJ2-3 | TRBV19 | . | TGTGCCAGTAGTCCCGAGGGACTAGCGGGGGCAGATACGCAGTATTTT | CASSPEGLAGADTQYF
. | TRBJ2-7 | TRBV15 | . | TGTGCCACCAGCACAGGTTCAAACGAGCAGTACTTC | CATSTGSNEQYF
. | TRBJ2-3 | TRBV29-1 | many | TGCAGCTACGGGACTTACACAGATACGCAGTATTTT | CSYGTYTDTQYF
. | TRBJ2-1 | TRBV4-3 | . | TGCGCCAGCAGCCAAGCATTTGGGGGAATCTACAATGAGCAGTTCTTC | CASSQAFGGIYNEQFF
TRBD1 | TRBJ2-3 | TRBV12-3/TRBV12-4 | many | TGTGCCAGCAGTTCCTCCGGGGACAGGAAGGGAGATACGCAGTATTTT | CASSSSGDRKGDTQYF
. | TRBJ2-1 | TRBV20-1 | . | TGCAGTGCTCCGGACCAGAATGAGCAGTTCTTC | CSAPDQNEQFF
TRBD2 | TRBJ2-1 | TRBV3-1 | few | TGTGCCAGCAGCCATGCTAGCGGGCCCGGTCAGGGTGAGCAGTTCTTC | CASSHASGPGQGEQFF
TRBD2 | TRBJ2-3 | TRBV7-9 | many | TGTGCCAGCAGCACAGTGGGACTAGCGTCAGATACGCAGTATTTT | CASSTVGLASDTQYF
TRBD2 | TRBJ2-5 | TRBV20-1 | . | TGCAGTGCTAGAGTTTTCCTAGCGGGGGATTGGGAGACCCAGTACTTC | CSARVFLAGDWETQYF
. | TRBJ2-3 | TRBV5-8 | many | TGTGCCAGCAGCGCGGGGACAGGGACTAGAGATACGCAGTATTTT | CASSAGTGTRDTQYF
. | TRBJ2-7 | TRBV29-1 | many | TGCAGCGTTGTGTTGGGGAATTCCTACGAGCAGTACTTC | CSVVLGNSYEQYF
. | TRBJ2-5 | TRBV4-3 | many | TGCGCCAGCAGCCAAGATTGGTCAGGGTTACAAGAGACCCAGTACTTC | CASSQDWSGLQETQYF
. | TRBJ1-2 | TRBV29-1 | few | TGCAGCGTTGAGGGCTCGGATTATGGCTACACCTTC | CSVEGSDYGYTF
. | TRBJ1-1 | TRBV20-1 | few | TGCAGTGCTAGAGATATAGAATGGGACGGGCCTGAAGCTTTCTTT | CSARDIEWDGPEAFF
. | TRBJ2-7 | TRBV5-1 | many | TGCGCCAGCAGCTTTCAGGGGAACCACTACGAGCAGTACTTC | CASSFQGNHYEQYF
TRBD2 | TRBJ2-7 | TRBV20-1 | many | TGCAGTGCCCTACTAGCGGGGGGCGGGCTGCAGTACTTC | CSALLAGGGLQYF
. | TRBJ2-1 | TRBV28 | few | TGTGCCAGCAGCTCTAAACAGGGTTTCCCCTACAATGAGCAGTTCTTC | CASSSKQGFPYNEQFF
. | TRBJ2-7 | TRBV6-5 | . | TGTGCCAGCAGTTACTCGTCGGGGGCCTCCTACGAGCAGTACTTC | CASSYSSGASYEQYF
. | TRBJ2-5 | TRBV2 | many | TGTGCCAGCAGTGACCCGTTCCAAGAGACCCAGTACTTC | CASSDPFQETQYF
. | TRBJ2-7 | TRBV7-9 | few | TGTGCCAGCACCTCACAGGGCGGGGACGAGCAGTACTTC | CASTSQGGDEQYF
. | TRBJ2-1 | TRBV7-9 | few | TGTGCCAGCAGCAGGGTGGCAGAAATTAACAATGAGCAGTTCTTC | CASSRVAEINNEQFF
. | TRBJ2-4 | TRBV27 | . | TGTGCCAGCAGTTTTTTGGGTCTCCGGGCCAAAAACATTCAGTACTTC | CASSFLGLRAKNIQYF